These 19 T cell receptor beta chains share one sample of origin, sequenced in a study of blood T cell repertoires in COVID-19. The table came from immunoSEQ multiplex PCR; TCRdb's copy has only in-frame clones and leaves some out. The data show approximately 220,000 clones, about 83% seen once. Sequenced material: PBMCs or T cells enriched from blood (not recorded which). The receptors were sampled from a woman aged 45 to 65 who had been exposed to COVID-19.

J is TRBJ1-5 and V is TRBV10-1, with 10 positions matching TRBD1. The CDR3 extends over 16 amino acids. Germline V CDR1 and CDR2: WNHNN, SYGVQD (reference sequence). With V trimmed by 2 bases and J by 1 base, 2 bases remained unmatched. CDR3 sequence: CASSERGQGSNQPQHF. The CDR3 coding sequence is TGCGCCAGCAGTGAGAGGGGACAGGGGAGCAATCAGCCCCAGCATTTT.

This clone was observed a handful of times. V gene TRBV5-1 combines with J gene TRBJ1-5; 7 nucleotides align to TRBD1. Germline V gives CDR1 SGHRS, CDR2 YFSETQ. This CDR3 has 13 amino acids. With 4 bases clipped from V and 5 bases from J, the junction kept 3 bases outside the gene matches. CDR3 nucleotides: TGCGCCAGCAGCAGAACAGGGGATCAGCCCCAGCATTTT. It specifies CASSRTGDQPQHF.

The V call is TRBV5-1, the J call TRBJ1-1; 7 nucleotides match TRBD1. After removal of 0 bases from V and 2 bases from J, the junction contained 7 bases not matched to a gene. Germline assignment: CDR1 SGHRS and CDR2 YFSETQ. The CDR3 covers 16 residues. In DNA form, the CDR3 reads TGCGCCAGCAGCTTGGAGGGGGCCCCCCTAAACACTGAAGCTTTCTTT. This codes for CASSLEGAPLNTEAFF.

This clone occurred once. The V and J genes are TRBV9 and TRBJ1-5; 8 positions agree with TRBD1. V lost 0 bases, J lost 4 bases, and 0 bases stayed unmatched. Germline values: CDR1 SGDLS, CDR2 YYNGEE. This CDR3 region has 14 residues. The CDR3 is CASSVGQGNQPQHF. The CDR3 DNA reads as TGTGCCAGCAGCGTAGGACAGGGGAATCAGCCCCAGCATTTT.

The chain uses TRBV7-9 and TRBJ2-2; 7 bases line up with TRBD1. The V gene end was trimmed by 5 bases and the J gene end by 1 base; junction bases not matched to a gene: 4. Per germline, CDR1 SEHNR and CDR2 FQNEAQ (reference sequence). The CDR3 sequence is 15 residues long. Written as DNA, the CDR3 is TGTGCCAGCAGCCCAGGACAGGTGAACACCGGGGAGCTGTTTTTT. Translating gives CASSPGQVNTGELFF.

The CDR3 loop is CASSIVVGREAGYTF. DNA of the CDR3: TGTGCCAGTAGTATAGTTGTTGGGAGGGAGGCTGGCTACACCTTC. The rearrangement joins TRBV19 to TRBJ1-2; no definite D call. V was clipped by 1 base and J by 7 bases, with 16 bases between them. There are 15 residues in the CDR3. Germline CDR1 and CDR2: LNHDA and SQIVND (reference sequence).

The V gene is TRBV2, the J gene TRBJ1-3, with 7 bases aligning to TRBD1. CDR1 and CDR2 from the germline V gene are SNHLY and FYNNEI. After removal of 5 bases from V and 3 bases from J, the junction contained 4 bases not matched to a gene. The CDR3 covers 14 residues. The CDR3 loop is CASSQTGNGNTIYF. In DNA, the CDR3 is TGTGCCAGCAGTCAGACAGGGAATGGAAACACCATATATTTT. The full variable domain, in which reference TRBV2 and TRBJ1-3 provide the parts outside the CDR3, is EPEVTQTPSHQVTQMGQEVILRCVPISNHLYFYWYRQILGQKVEFLVSFYNNEISEKSEIFDDQFSVERPDGSNFTLKIRSTKLEDSAMYFCASSQTGNGNTIYFGEGSWLTVV.

This clone was recorded only once. The sample has other DNA sequences that encode this CDR3 too. The chain joins TRBV6-2 or TRBV6-3 to TRBJ1-2; no definite D call. This CDR3 is 13 amino acids long. CDR1 is MNHEY and CDR2 is SVGEGT in the germline V gene. V lost 6 bases to trimming and J lost 4 bases, with 12 bases between them. This CDR3 reads CASSLDRSYGYTF. CDR3 nucleotides: TGTGCCAGCAGCCTTGATCGGTCCTATGGCTACACCTTC.

The gene calls are TRBV19 and TRBJ1-1; D gene ambiguous. The V end lost 4 bases, the J end lost 4 bases, and 10 bases lay between the germline ends. The CDR3 runs to 13 residues. The germline CDR1 and CDR2 sequences are LNHDA and SQIVND (reference sequence). The CDR3 protein is CASSTDTTTEAFF. In DNA, the CDR3 is TGTGCCAGTAGTACCGACACAACCACTGAAGCTTTCTTT.

The chain uses TRBV29-1 and TRBJ2-1; D not certain. Between the trimmed V and J ends, which lost 7 bases and 6 bases, there was a span of 16 bases. The germline V gene has CDR1 SQVTM and CDR2 ANQGSEA. This CDR3 spans 13 amino acids. CDR3 region: CSARTLERNEQFF. The DNA for the CDR3 is TGCAGCGCCCGCACCTTAGAACGCAATGAGCAGTTCTTC.

The chain joins TRBV2 to TRBJ1-3; 7 bases line up with TRBD1. The CDR3 consists of 14 residues. CDR1 and CDR2 (germline): SNHLY, FYNNEI. Germline trimming cut 9 bases from V and 0 bases from J; bases unmatched to any gene: 5. This chain's CDR3 is CARSDRYSGNTIYF. Written as DNA, the CDR3 is TGTGCCAGATCGGACAGGTACTCTGGAAACACCATATATTTT.

V usage is TRBV28 and J usage is TRBJ2-5, with D tentatively TRBD2 (5 bases). Trimming removed 3 bases at V and 1 base at J, with 12 bases between. CDR3 length: 15 residues. Germline assignment: CDR1 MDHEN and CDR2 SYDVKM. CDR3 sequence (DNA): TGTGCCAGCAGTTTGGGAACTAGGATCCAAGAGACCCAGTACTTC. Translating gives CASSLGTRIQETQYF.

This chain uses TRBV6-1 with TRBJ2-3; 10 bases line up with TRBD2. Germline CDR1 and CDR2: MNHNS and SASEGT. There are 15 residues in the CDR3. J lost 1 base, V lost 2 bases, and 0 bases had no gene match. The CDR3 DNA sequence: TGTGCCAGCAGTGAAAGCGGGGGGGGCACAGATACGCAGTATTTT. It yields the protein CASSESGGGTDTQYF.

This clone occurred once. For the CDR3, the DNA is TGTGCCAGCAACCACAGGGGCGCGGGATCTTTCTTT. As protein: CASNHRGAGSFF. The chain combines TRBV2 with TRBJ1-1, with 7 nucleotides matching TRBD1. Trimming removed 7 bases from V and 12 bases from J; junction bases left unmatched: 11. The CDR3 runs to 12 residues. Germline V gene lookup returns CDR1 SNHLY and CDR2 FYNNEI.

CDR3 DNA: TGCGCCAGCAGCCGACCCGGACAGGGGGCTCCTGAATATGGCTACACCTTC. Translating it yields CASSRPGQGAPEYGYTF. The chain uses TRBV4-1 and TRBJ1-2; 11 bases fit TRBD1. The germline V gene encodes CDR1 MGHRA and CDR2 YSYEKL. Losses at the gene ends were 4 bases for V and 5 bases for J; bases not matched to a gene: 12. The CDR3 is 17 amino acids.

J is TRBJ1-3 and V is TRBV5-6; D not certain. The CDR3 is 15 amino acids. The V gene lost 4 bases and the J gene lost 4 bases, with 15 bases spanning the gap. CDR1 is SGHDT, CDR2 YYEEEE, per germline. The CDR3 sequence: CASSPGVSAGNTIYF. For the CDR3, the DNA is TGTGCCAGCAGCCCCGGGGTATCAGCGGGAAACACCATATATTTT.

The chain employs TRBV21-1 and TRBJ2-3; the D call TRBD2 from the table was never checked on the DNA. TRBV21-1 is a pseudogene. The CDR3 sequence is 18 residues long. CDR3: CASSTLGEGVVCTDTQYF. In DNA, the CDR3 is TGTGCCAGCAGCACCCTCGGGGAGGGGGTTGTTTGTACAGATACGCAGTATTTT.

The CDR3 nucleotides read TGTGCCAGCAGCTCCAAAGCAGGGGGGAACACTGAAGCTTTCTTT. It yields the protein CASSSKAGGNTEAFF. The gene calls are TRBV13 and TRBJ1-1; the match to TRBD1 covers 7 bases. This CDR3 has 15 amino acids. The trim removed 4 bases at V and 1 base at J, leaving 6 bases unmatched. Germline lookup yields CDR1 PRHDT and CDR2 FYEKMQ (reference sequence).

This clone has just a few counts. This chain joins TRBV20-1 and TRBJ1-2, with D possibly TRBD1 on 6 matching bases. V lost 3 bases to trimming and J lost 1 base, with 24 bases between them. In germline, CDR1 is DFQATT, CDR2 SNEGSKA (reference sequence). The CDR3 spans 18 residues. CDR3 in amino acids: CSASPLPGHRPGNYGYTF. The CDR3 bases are TGCAGTGCTAGTCCCTTACCGGGACACCGCCCGGGTAACTATGGCTACACCTTC.